This TCR beta chain was recovered during a study of T cell repertoires in cytomegalovirus infection. Study-level information: The authors used CMV epitopes that were HLA-C-restricted (recently identified) and HLA-B-restricted (well studied). Public TCR beta signatures provided an indication of both CMV infection and a matching HLA type. General observations from the study: Cumulative public TCR beta family frequency identified carriers of CMV plus the relevant HLA. It was HLA-C-restricted CMV-specific TCR beta clonotypes that dominated the response ex vivo.

This clonotype was counted between two and nine times. Its antigen is unidentified. TCRdb redid the calling of the reads with MiXCR, one entry per CDR3 protein. The data contain more than 85,000 distinct CDR3 sequences, roughly 30% of them singletons. The germline V gene encodes CDR1 SEHNR and CDR2 FQNEAQ (reference sequence). Trimming took off 6 bases at V and 2 bases at J, with 19 bases between the two ends. The CDR3 extends over 16 amino acids. This receptor was identified in a human donor in good health (CMV status not recorded). Some clones in this sample may be carry-over from other donors' samples. This chain links TRBV7-9 with TRBJ1-1; a possible D gene is TRBD1 (6 bases). Specimen: CD8+ T cells from cultured PBMCs, collected from culture after CMV antigen stimulation. The CDR3 loop is CASRLGGAGSNTEAFF. DNA of the CDR3: TGTGCCAGCAGGCTGGGGGGGGCCGGCTCAAACACTGAAGCTTTCTTT.